Shown below are 3 T cell receptor beta chains from a single sample sequenced in a study of control samples from healthy donors and cancer patients (TCRdb year 2020). The method was the immunoSEQ multiplex PCR assay. Imported from immuneACCESS, the table was reduced by TCRdb to in-frame sequences with V and J called. These copies leave out some clones; in studies compared against another copy, an unresolved V gene accounts for under half, and the cause of the remainder is not known. The sample includes about 15,000 clones, with around 87% observed a single time. Roughly 10% of the sample belongs to the ten largest clones. Sequencing input: PBMCs. The receptors originated from a woman aged 70-85 years with colorectal cancer.

The rearrangement joins TRBV4-1 to TRBJ2-1; either TRBD1 or TRBD2 may fit D (5 bases each). The CDR3 sequence is 14 residues long. Germline V lookup: CDR1 MGHRA, CDR2 YSYEKL. Trimming took off 0 bases at V and 9 bases at J, with 12 bases between the two ends. CDR3 sequence reads: CASSQDAGSGEQFF. For the CDR3, the DNA is TGCGCCAGCAGCCAAGACGCAGGGAGCGGTGAGCAGTTCTTC.

The V and J genes are TRBV15 and TRBJ1-5; D is undetermined. CDR1 is LNHNV, CDR2 YYDKDF, per germline (reference sequence). The germline V and J ends were trimmed by 0 bases and 3 bases, with 9 bases remaining between them. CDR3 size: 15 residues. The CDR3 protein is CATSRDLGYNQPQHF. The CDR3 bases are TGTGCCACCAGCAGAGATCTGGGTTACAATCAGCCCCAGCATTTT.

This chain links TRBV13 with TRBJ2-3; D is undetermined. The germline gives CDR1 PRHDT, CDR2 FYEKMQ (reference sequence). V lost 4 bases and J lost 0, with 14 bases in between. The CDR3 runs to 16 residues. The CDR3: CASSSLRIGSTDTQYF. CDR3 bases: TGTGCCAGCAGCTCCCTGCGGATAGGAAGCACAGATACGCAGTATTTT. The variable domain in full, completed from reference TRBV13 and TRBJ2-3, reads AAGVIQSPRHLIKEKRETATLKCYPIPRHDTVYWYQQGPGQDPQFLISFYEKMQSDKGSIPDRFSAQQFSDYHSELNMSSLELGDSALYFCASSSLRIGSTDTQYFGPGTRLTVL.